A single TCR beta chain is shown here with its context. Trimming removed 0 bases at V and 5 bases at J, with 11 bases between. Per germline, CDR1 SGHTA and CDR2 FQGNSA. The CDR3 consists of 15 residues. This record comes from a study of blood T cell repertoires in COVID-19. Study context: Samples taken during acute and convalescent COVID-19 were collected in the United States, Italy and Spain.

Produced via immunoSEQ multiplex PCR; TCRdb's table is partial and in-frame only. In the table there are 90,000 to 150,000 clones, 70% to 80% of which are singletons. The J gene is TRBJ1-5, the V gene TRBV7-2; D gene uncertain. This sequence originates from a woman of 80 years or more with acute or convalescent COVID-19. The sample comprised peripheral blood. The CDR3 nucleotides are TGTGCCAGCAGCTTAGCGCGGGGAACAGATCAGCCCCAGCATTTT. As protein: CASSLARGTDQPQHF. The complete variable domain, with remaining parts taken from reference TRBV7-2 and TRBJ1-5, reads GAGVSQSPSNKVTEKGKDVELRCDPISGHTALYWYRQSLGQGLEFLIYFQGNSAPDKSGLPSDRFSAERTGGSVSTLTIQRTQQEDSAVYLCASSLARGTDQPQHFGDGTRLSIL.